This TCR beta chain is from a study of immune evolution from preneoplasia to lung adenocarcinoma. Study-level points and caveats: Normal lung had highest clonality; later lesions appeared denser, more diverse. KRAS-mutant nodules had the highest T cell clonality.

Each case's diagnosis was confirmed by two pathologists on H&E. Macro-dissection enriched premalignant or tumor cells before nucleic acid extraction. V was shortened by 1 base and J by 8 bases, with 5 bases between the two germline ends. Germline V gene lookup returns CDR1 LGHNA and CDR2 YSLEER. CDR3 length equals 12 residues. This clone was observed a few times. Antigen specificity is unknown. The repertoire was sequenced with immunoSEQ multiplex PCR; TCRdb's copy has only in-frame clones and lacks some. The repertoire has over 4,000 clones, 85% to 90% of them found once; the top ten carry about 2.9%.

The sample consisted of FFPE minimally invasive lung adenocarcinoma tissue. The TCR comes from a person aged 65 to 79 with lung adenocarcinoma. The chain joins TRBV4-3 to TRBJ1-4; D remains unclear. The CDR3 protein is CASSQVSEKLFF. Here the CDR3 DNA reads TGCGCCAGCAGCCAAGTGTCCGAAAAACTGTTTTTT.